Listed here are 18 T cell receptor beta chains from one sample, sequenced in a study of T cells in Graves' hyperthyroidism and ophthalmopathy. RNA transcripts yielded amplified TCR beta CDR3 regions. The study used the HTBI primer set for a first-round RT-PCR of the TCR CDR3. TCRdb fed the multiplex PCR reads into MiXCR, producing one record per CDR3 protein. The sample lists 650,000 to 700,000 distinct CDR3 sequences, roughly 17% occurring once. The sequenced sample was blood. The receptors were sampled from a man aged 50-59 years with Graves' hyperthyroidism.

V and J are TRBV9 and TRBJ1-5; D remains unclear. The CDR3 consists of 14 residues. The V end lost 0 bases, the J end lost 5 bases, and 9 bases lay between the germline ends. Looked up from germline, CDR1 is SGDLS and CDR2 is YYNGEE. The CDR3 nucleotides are TGTGCCAGCAGCGTAGGGGGTCTCTATCAGCCCCAGCATTTT. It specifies CASSVGGLYQPQHF.

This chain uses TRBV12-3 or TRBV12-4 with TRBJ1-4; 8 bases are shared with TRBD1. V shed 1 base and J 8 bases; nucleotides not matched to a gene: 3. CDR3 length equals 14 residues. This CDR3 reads CASSLGTGFEKLFF. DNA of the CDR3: TGTGCCAGCAGTTTAGGGACAGGGTTCGAAAAACTGTTTTTT.

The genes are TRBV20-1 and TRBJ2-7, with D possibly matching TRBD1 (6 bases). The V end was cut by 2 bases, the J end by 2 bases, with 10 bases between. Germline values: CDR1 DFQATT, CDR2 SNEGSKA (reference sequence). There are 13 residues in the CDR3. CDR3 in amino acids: CSARRDITYEQYF. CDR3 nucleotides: TGCAGTGCTAGAAGGGACATAACCTACGAGCAGTACTTC.

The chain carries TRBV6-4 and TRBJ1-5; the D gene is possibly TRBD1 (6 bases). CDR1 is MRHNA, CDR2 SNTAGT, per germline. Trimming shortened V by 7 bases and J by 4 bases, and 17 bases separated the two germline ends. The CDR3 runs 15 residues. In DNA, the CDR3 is TGTGCCAGCAAAACAAGCCCACAGGGAAATCAGCCCCAGCATTTT. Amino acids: CASKTSPQGNQPQHF.

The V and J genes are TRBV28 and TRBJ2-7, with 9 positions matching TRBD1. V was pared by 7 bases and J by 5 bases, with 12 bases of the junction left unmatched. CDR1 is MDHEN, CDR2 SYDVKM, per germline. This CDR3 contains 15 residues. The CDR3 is CASIKMGQGPNEQYF. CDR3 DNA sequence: TGTGCCAGCATAAAGATGGGACAGGGCCCCAACGAGCAGTACTTC.

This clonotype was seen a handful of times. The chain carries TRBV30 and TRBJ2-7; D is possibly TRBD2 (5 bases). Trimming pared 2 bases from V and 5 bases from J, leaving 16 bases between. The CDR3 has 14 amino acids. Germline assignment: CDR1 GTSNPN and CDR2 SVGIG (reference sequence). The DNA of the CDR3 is TGTGCCTGGAGTCCAGGACTGCGTTCCCACGAGCAGTACTTC. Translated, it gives CAWSPGLRSHEQYF. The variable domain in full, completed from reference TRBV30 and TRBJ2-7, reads SQTIHQWPATLVQPVGSPLSLECTVEGTSNPNLYWYRQAAGRGLQLLFYSVGIGQISSEVPQNLSASRPQDRQFILSSKKLLLSDSGFYLCAWSPGLRSHEQYFGPGTRLTVT.

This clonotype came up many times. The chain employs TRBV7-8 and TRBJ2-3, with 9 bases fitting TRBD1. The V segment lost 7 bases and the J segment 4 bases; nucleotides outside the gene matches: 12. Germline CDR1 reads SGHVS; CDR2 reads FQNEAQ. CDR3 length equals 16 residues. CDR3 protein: CASISKPGQGPDTQYF. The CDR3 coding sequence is TGTGCCAGCATCTCCAAACCGGGACAGGGCCCAGATACGCAGTATTTT.

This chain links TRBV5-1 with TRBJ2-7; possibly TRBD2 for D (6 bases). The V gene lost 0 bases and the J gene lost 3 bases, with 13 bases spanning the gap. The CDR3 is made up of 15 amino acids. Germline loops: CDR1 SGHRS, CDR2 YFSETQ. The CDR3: CASSLEVLALYEQYF. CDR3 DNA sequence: TGCGCCAGCAGCTTGGAAGTACTAGCTCTCTACGAGCAGTACTTC. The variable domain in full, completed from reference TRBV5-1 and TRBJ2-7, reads KAGVTQTPRYLIKTRGQQVTLSCSPISGHRSVSWYQQTPGQGLQFLFEYFSETQRNKGNFPGRFSGRQFSNSRSEMNVSTLELGDSALYLCASSLEVLALYEQYFGPGTRLTVT.

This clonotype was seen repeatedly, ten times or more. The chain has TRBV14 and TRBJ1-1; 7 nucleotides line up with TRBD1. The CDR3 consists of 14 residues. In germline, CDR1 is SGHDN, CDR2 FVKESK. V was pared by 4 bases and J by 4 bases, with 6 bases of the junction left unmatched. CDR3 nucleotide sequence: TGTGCCAGCAGCCGAACAGGGGCGAGCACTGAAGCTTTCTTT. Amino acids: CASSRTGASTEAFF.

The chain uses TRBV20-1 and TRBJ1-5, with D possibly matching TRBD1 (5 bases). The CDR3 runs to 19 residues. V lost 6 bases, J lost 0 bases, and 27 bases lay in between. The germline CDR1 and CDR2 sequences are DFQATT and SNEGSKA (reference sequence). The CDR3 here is CSADRTNPWDCYSNQPQHF. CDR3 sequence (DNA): TGCAGTGCCGATAGGACTAACCCTTGGGACTGCTATAGCAATCAGCCCCAGCATTTT.

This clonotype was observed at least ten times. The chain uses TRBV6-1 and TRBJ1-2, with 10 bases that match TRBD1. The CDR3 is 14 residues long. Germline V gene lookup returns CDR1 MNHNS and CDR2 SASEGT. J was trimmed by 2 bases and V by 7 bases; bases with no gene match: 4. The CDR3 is CASTWTGGNYGYTF. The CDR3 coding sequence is TGTGCCAGCACCTGGACAGGGGGGAACTATGGCTACACCTTC.

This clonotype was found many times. The CDR3 reads CASSWGDGNQPQHF. The CDR3 nucleotides are TGTGCCAGTAGTTGGGGGGATGGCAATCAGCCCCAGCATTTT. J is TRBJ1-5 and V is TRBV19, with a possible D match to TRBD1 (5 bases). Germline V gene sequence: CDR1 LNHDA, CDR2 SQIVND (reference sequence). V lost 5 bases and J lost 2, with 10 bases in between. The CDR3 spans 14 residues.

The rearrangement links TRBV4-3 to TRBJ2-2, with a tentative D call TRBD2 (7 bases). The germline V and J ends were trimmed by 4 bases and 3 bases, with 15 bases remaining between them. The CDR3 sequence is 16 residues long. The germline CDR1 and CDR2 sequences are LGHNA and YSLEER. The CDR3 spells CASSPRGGVYTGELFF. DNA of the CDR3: TGCGCCAGCAGCCCCCGAGGGGGGGTTTACACCGGGGAGCTGTTTTTT.

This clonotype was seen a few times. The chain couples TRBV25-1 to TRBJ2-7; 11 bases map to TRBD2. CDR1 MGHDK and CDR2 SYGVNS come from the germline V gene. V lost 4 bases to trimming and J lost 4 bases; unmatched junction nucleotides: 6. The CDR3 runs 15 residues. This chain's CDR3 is CASSVGTSGFYEQYF. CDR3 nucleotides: TGTGCCAGCAGTGTCGGGACTAGCGGTTTTTACGAGCAGTACTTC.

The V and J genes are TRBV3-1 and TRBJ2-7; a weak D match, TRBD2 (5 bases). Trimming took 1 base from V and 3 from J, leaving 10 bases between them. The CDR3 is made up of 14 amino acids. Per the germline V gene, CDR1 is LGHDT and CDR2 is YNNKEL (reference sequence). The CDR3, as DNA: TGTGCCAGCAGCCAAGGGGCTAGCCTCTACGAGCAGTACTTC. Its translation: CASSQGASLYEQYF.

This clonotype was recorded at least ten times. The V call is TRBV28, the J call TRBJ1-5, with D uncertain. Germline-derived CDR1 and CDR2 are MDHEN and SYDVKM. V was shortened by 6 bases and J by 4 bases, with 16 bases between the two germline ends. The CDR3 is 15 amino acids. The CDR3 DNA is TGTGCCAGCAGGGCCGGGCCTTCGCGTAATCAGCCCCAGCATTTT. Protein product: CASRAGPSRNQPQHF.

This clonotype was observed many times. The CDR3 DNA reads TGTGCCAGCAGTGAATGGTTAGCGGGAGTTTCAGATACGCAGTATTTT. This translates into CASSEWLAGVSDTQYF. The chain has TRBV6-1 and TRBJ2-3, with TRBD2 identical over 9 bases. The CDR3 contains 16 residues. Per germline, CDR1 MNHNS and CDR2 SASEGT. V lost 2 bases, J lost 4 bases, and 7 bases stayed unmatched.

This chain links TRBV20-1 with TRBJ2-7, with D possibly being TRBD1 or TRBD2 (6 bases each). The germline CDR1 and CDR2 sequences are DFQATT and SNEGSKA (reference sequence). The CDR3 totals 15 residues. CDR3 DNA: TGCGGCGGGACCAACAGGGAAGGGCATCCCTACGAGCAGTACTTC. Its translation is CGGTNREGHPYEQYF.